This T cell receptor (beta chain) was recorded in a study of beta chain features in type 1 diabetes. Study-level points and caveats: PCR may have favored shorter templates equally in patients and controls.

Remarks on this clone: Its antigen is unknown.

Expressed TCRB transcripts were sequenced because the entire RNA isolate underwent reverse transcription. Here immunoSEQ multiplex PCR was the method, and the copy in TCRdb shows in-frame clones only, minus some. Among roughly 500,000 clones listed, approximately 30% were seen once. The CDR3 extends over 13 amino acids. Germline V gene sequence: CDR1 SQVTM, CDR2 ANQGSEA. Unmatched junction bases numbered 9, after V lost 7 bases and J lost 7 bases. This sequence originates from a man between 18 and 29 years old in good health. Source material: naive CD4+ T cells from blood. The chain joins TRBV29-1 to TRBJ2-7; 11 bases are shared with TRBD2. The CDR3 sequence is CSAELAGVGEQYF. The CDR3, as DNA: TGCAGCGCCGAACTAGCGGGAGTAGGAGAGCAGTACTTC.